This TCR beta chain was documented in a study of CD8 T cells in ankylosing spondylitis (TCRdb year 2017). In the study overall: T cell receptor beta repertoires were profiled in healthy donors and ankylosing spondylitis patients so that disease-linked TCR variants could be found. Peripheral blood samples were taken, and synovial fluid was additionally collected from ankylosing spondylitis patients. The whole study cohort included 95 to 130 healthy donors and roughly 24 ankylosing spondylitis patients. General study outcomes and caveats: Blood from ankylosing spondylitis patients appeared to be characterized by a TCR beta motif made up of about 8 highly homologous amino acid variants. A CD8+ phenotype was shown by the disease-linked clones, which were found at relatively low frequencies in peripheral blood. Significant enrichment of the disease-linked clones was reported in matched synovial fluid samples from ankylosing spondylitis patients. Some of the motif variants had been reported before in the synovial fluid and blood of reactive arthritis patients, a finding that suggests common disease-initiation mechanisms.

The reads were generated on an Illumina HiSeq 2500. Quantitative 5'-RACE with molecular barcodes was used to prepare TCR beta libraries. The authors processed their data as follows. Disease-linked TCR variants were identified with a new computational method built on a probabilistic model of VDJ rearrangement. The public reads were run again by TCRdb, first through fastp at Q25 and then through MiXCR, and only productive beta chains were kept. Every entry covers one CDR3 protein and lists the most common genes and DNA from its rows. The V and J calls, along with clone size, are taken from TCRdb and not from the paper's own processing. A total of about 700,000 distinct CDR3 sequences appear in this sample, over 15% of them only once. The top ten hold 15% to 20% of the sample. The table lists this clonotype with a few counts. Its antigen is still unknown. No base quality information exists; no much larger clone differs at one position.

The CDR1 and CDR2 encoded by the germline V gene are MNHEY and SVGEGT. The CDR3 measures 16 amino acids from cysteine to phenylalanine. Kept here is only the CDR3 DNA, which spans 48 bases and is read in frame from base 1. V loses 0 bases of germline sequence and J loses 3 bases, and the interval between the two ends is 13 bases. Source material: blood, either unsorted or a sorted T cell fraction (not recorded which). The source of this sequence is a male donor with ankylosing spondylitis. This sequence uses TRBV6-2 or TRBV6-3 and TRBJ2-3, with the D gene not confidently named. In nucleotides, the sequence is TGTGCCAGCAGTTACTCGGAGTGGCGAAGTACAGATACGCAGTATTTT. This translates into CASSYSEWRSTDTQYF.